The rows below give T cell receptor beta chains drawn from one sample of a study of CD8+CD57+ T cells in acquired aplastic anemia. TCRdb fed the reads into MiXCR, producing one record per CDR3 protein. This table has approximately 470,000 distinct CDR3 sequences, about a third appearing once. The sample taken for sequencing was sorted CD4+, CD8+, or CD8+CD57+ T cells (not recorded which) from PBMCs. The receptors stem from a human donor with aplastic anemia. The CDR3 runs from the conserved cysteine through the conserved F or W. D genes are given only for firm matches. The size field is filled for only some rows; it gives once, few, many or a size class.

d_call j_call v_call clone_size cdr3_nt cdr3_aa
NA TRBJ2-3 TRBV5-1 few TGCGCCAGTCACCCTGGGGGGGCGCGGACAGATACGCAGTATTTT CASHPGGARTDTQYF
NA TRBJ2-5 TRBV29-1 NA TGCAGCGTTCCCGACTTGGTCGCTAGCCAAGAGACCCAGTACTTC CSVPDLVASQETQYF
NA TRBJ1-1 TRBV10-1 NA TGCGCCAGCAGGGATCCGCACACTGTAGCTTTCTTT CASRDPHTVAFF
TRBD2 TRBJ2-1 TRBV20-1 NA TGCAGTGCTAGAGATCTAGCGGGAGAGCCCTACAATGAGCAGTTCTTC CSARDLAGEPYNEQFF
NA TRBJ2-2 TRBV19 NA TGTGCCAGTAGTACCGGGACCTGGGGCCCCGGGGAGCTGTTTTTT CASSTGTWGPGELFF
NA TRBJ2-2 TRBV9 many TGTGCCAGCAGCGTATTTCGCGGGGAGCTGTTTTTT CASSVFRGELFF
NA TRBJ1-1 TRBV29-1 many TGCACCTCGACCCGACAGACCAATGAAGCTTTCTTT CTSTRQTNEAFF
TRBD2 TRBJ2-3 TRBV7-2 NA TGTGCCAGCAGCCCCCCCGGGACTAGCGGGGATACGCAGTATTTT CASSPPGTSGDTQYF
TRBD1 TRBJ2-7 TRBV25-1 NA TGTGCCAGCAGTGAATCCGGGACAGGGAACTACGAGCAGTACTTC CASSESGTGNYEQYF
TRBD2 TRBJ2-3 TRBV5-1 NA TGCGCCAGCAGCTCGGGACTAGCGGGGGGGCAGCCTAGCACAGATACGCAGTATTTT CASSSGLAGGQPSTDTQYF
NA TRBJ2-5 TRBV7-2 many TGTGCCAGCAGCTCAGTCATGACGGAGACCCAGTACTTC CASSSVMTETQYF
NA TRBJ1-6 TRBV20-1 many TGCAGTGCTAGAGAACCGAGCTCCTATAATTCACCCCTCCACTTT CSAREPSSYNSPLHF
NA TRBJ1-2 TRBV7-9 NA TGTGCCAGCAGCTTCCCAGGGCTTGCTAACTATGGCTACACCTTC CASSFPGLANYGYTF
TRBD2 TRBJ2-7 TRBV20-1 few TGCAGTGCTAGAGCTGGACTAGCGGGAGGCGAGCAGTACTTC CSARAGLAGGEQYF
NA TRBJ2-7 TRBV7-6 NA TGTGCCAGCAGCTTAGCAATATACGGGGAGCAGTACTTC CASSLAIYGEQYF
TRBD2 TRBJ2-7 TRBV10-2 many TGCGCCAGCAGTGAGACCCGACTAGCGGGAGCTTACGAGCAGTACTTC CASSETRLAGAYEQYF
TRBD1 TRBJ2-5 TRBV29-1 NA TGCAGCGTTTCGACAGGGCGAAGGCAAGAGACCCAGTACTTC CSVSTGRRQETQYF
NA TRBJ2-7 TRBV4-3 many TGCGCCAGCAGCCAAGCACAGGGCCACGAGCAGTACTTC CASSQAQGHEQYF
NA TRBJ2-7 TRBV7-2 many TGTGCCAGCAGCTTAGGGGTCGGGGGTTCCTACGAGCAGTACTTC CASSLGVGGSYEQYF
TRBD1 TRBJ2-2 TRBV20-1 NA TGCAGTGCTAGGGGACAGGGGATCGGGGAGCTGTTTTTT CSARGQGIGELFF
TRBD2 TRBJ2-2 TRBV20-1 NA TGCAGTGCTAGGAGACTAGCGGGAGGCCCGAACACCGGGGAGCTGTTTTTT CSARRLAGGPNTGELFF
TRBD1 TRBJ1-2 TRBV10-3 many TGTGCCATCAGGCCCCCTGGACAGGGAGGGAATCATGGCTACACCTTC CAIRPPGQGGNHGYTF
TRBD2 TRBJ2-7 TRBV7-8 many TGTGCCAGCATCCCCGGGGGGGTGAACGAGCAGTACTTC CASIPGGVNEQYF
NA TRBJ2-5 TRBV2 many TGTGCCAGCAGGTCTGGGATCGGATTGGAGACCCAGTACTTC CASRSGIGLETQYF
TRBD1 TRBJ1-5 TRBV30 NA TGTGCCTGGAGCAGACAGGGGTCGAGCAATCAGCCCCAGCATTTT CAWSRQGSSNQPQHF
NA TRBJ2-3 TRBV20-1 many TGCAGTGCTAGTGAGGGTGTGACAGATACGCAGTATTTT CSASEGVTDTQYF
NA TRBJ1-3 TRBV10-1 many TGCGCCAGCAGTGAGTATTCAGCGAGGTCTGGAAACACCATATATTTT CASSEYSARSGNTIYF
NA TRBJ2-1 TRBV10-3 NA TGTGCCATCAGTGGCGAGGTGGCAGGGCAGTTCTTC CAISGEVAGQFF
TRBD1 TRBJ1-2 TRBV6-1 NA TGTGCCTGGAGGGGGACAGGGAGGAACTATGGCTACACCTTC CAWRGTGRNYGYTF
NA TRBJ1-5 TRBV6-5 NA TGTGCCAGCAGTTACTATCCAGGCGTAGGGAGCAATCAGCCCCAGCATTTT CASSYYPGVGSNQPQHF
NA TRBJ2-6 TRBV19 NA TGTGCCAGCTCACCAACGGTCTCCGGGGCCAACGCCCTGACTTTC CASSPTVSGANALTF
TRBD2 TRBJ2-5 TRBV20-1 many TGCAGTGCTAGGGAGGGAGGGGAGACCCAGTACTTC CSAREGGETQYF
NA TRBJ2-6 TRBV15 NA TGTGCCACCGGCAGGAGGGATGGGGCCAACGTCCTGACCTTC CATGRRDGANVLTF
NA TRBJ1-5 TRBV15 NA TGTACCACCAGCAGAGATAGCGGTCAGCCCCAGCATTTT CTTSRDSGQPQHF
TRBD1 TRBJ1-2 TRBV7-2 many TGTGCCAGCAGCCCGGGACAGGGGGCATCTGGCTACACCTTC CASSPGQGASGYTF
NA TRBJ1-5 TRBV19 many TGTGCCAGTAGTGGCCTGGGGGGCGACAATAATCAGCCCCAGCATTTT CASSGLGGDNNQPQHF
TRBD1 TRBJ1-6 TRBV25-1 NA TGTGCCAGCAGGCGGAACCTGGGACAGAATAATTCACCCCTCCACTTT CASRRNLGQNNSPLHF
NA TRBJ1-5 TRBV27 NA TGTGCCAGCTCGACCAGGGGCATCCGAAAAGGGCTGAATCAGCCCCAGCATTTT CASSTRGIRKGLNQPQHF